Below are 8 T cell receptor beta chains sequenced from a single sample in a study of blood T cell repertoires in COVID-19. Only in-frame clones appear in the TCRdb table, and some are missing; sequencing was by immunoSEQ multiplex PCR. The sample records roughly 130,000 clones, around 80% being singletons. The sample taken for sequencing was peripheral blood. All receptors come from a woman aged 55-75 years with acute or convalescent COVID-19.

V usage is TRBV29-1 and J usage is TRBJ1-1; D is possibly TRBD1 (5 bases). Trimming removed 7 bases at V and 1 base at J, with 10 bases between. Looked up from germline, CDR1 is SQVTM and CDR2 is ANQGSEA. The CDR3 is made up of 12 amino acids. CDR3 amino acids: CSARGQNTEAFF. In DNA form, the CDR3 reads TGCAGCGCCAGAGGACAGAACACTGAAGCTTTCTTT.

The CDR3 sequence: CASSQGQGAYGYTF. The DNA for the CDR3 is TGTGCCAGCAGCCAGGGACAGGGGGCCTATGGCTACACCTTC. The chain couples TRBV7-2 to TRBJ1-2; 12 bases match TRBD1. The V and J ends lost 5 bases and 4 bases, in that order; junction bases with no gene match: 2. Per the germline V gene, CDR1 is SGHTA and CDR2 is FQGNSA. CDR3 length: 14 residues.

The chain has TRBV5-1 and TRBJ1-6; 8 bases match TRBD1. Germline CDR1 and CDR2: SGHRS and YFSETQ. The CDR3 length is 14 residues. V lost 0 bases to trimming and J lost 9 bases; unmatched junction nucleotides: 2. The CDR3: CASSLGQGSSPLHF. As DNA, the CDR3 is TGCGCCAGCAGCTTGGGACAGGGGAGTTCACCCCTCCACTTT.

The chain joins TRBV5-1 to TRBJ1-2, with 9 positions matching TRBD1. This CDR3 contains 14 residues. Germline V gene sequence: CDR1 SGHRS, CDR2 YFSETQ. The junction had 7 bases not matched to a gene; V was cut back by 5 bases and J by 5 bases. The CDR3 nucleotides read TGCGCCAGCAGGTCGACAGGGGGATTTTATGGCTACACCTTC. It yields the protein CASRSTGGFYGYTF.

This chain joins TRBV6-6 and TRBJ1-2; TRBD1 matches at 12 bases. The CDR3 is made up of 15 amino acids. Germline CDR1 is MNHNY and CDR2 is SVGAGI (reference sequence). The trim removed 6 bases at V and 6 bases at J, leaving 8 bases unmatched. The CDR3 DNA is TGTGCCAGCAGCCCGACCGGGACAGGGGGCGATGGCTACACCTTC. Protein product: CASSPTGTGGDGYTF.

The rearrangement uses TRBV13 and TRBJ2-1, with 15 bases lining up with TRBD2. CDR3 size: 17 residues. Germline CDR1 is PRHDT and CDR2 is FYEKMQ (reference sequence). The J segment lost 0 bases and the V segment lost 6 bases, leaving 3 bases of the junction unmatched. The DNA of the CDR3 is TGTGCCAGCAGAGGACTAGCGGGGGGGAGCTCCTACAATGAGCAGTTCTTC. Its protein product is CASRGLAGGSSYNEQFF.

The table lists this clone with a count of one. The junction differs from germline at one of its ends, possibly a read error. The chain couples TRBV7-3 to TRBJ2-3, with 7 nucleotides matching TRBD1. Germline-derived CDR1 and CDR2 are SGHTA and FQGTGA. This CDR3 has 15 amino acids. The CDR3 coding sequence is TGTGCCAGCAGCCTAACAGGGGCGAACACAGATACGCAGTATTTT. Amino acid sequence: CASSLTGANTDTQYF.

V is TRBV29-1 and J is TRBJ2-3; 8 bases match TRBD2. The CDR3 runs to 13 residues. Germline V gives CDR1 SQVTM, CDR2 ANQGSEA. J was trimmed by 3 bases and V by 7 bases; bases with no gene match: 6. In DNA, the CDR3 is TGCAGCGCCTCGGGACTAGTAACAGATACGCAGTATTTT. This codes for CSASGLVTDTQYF.